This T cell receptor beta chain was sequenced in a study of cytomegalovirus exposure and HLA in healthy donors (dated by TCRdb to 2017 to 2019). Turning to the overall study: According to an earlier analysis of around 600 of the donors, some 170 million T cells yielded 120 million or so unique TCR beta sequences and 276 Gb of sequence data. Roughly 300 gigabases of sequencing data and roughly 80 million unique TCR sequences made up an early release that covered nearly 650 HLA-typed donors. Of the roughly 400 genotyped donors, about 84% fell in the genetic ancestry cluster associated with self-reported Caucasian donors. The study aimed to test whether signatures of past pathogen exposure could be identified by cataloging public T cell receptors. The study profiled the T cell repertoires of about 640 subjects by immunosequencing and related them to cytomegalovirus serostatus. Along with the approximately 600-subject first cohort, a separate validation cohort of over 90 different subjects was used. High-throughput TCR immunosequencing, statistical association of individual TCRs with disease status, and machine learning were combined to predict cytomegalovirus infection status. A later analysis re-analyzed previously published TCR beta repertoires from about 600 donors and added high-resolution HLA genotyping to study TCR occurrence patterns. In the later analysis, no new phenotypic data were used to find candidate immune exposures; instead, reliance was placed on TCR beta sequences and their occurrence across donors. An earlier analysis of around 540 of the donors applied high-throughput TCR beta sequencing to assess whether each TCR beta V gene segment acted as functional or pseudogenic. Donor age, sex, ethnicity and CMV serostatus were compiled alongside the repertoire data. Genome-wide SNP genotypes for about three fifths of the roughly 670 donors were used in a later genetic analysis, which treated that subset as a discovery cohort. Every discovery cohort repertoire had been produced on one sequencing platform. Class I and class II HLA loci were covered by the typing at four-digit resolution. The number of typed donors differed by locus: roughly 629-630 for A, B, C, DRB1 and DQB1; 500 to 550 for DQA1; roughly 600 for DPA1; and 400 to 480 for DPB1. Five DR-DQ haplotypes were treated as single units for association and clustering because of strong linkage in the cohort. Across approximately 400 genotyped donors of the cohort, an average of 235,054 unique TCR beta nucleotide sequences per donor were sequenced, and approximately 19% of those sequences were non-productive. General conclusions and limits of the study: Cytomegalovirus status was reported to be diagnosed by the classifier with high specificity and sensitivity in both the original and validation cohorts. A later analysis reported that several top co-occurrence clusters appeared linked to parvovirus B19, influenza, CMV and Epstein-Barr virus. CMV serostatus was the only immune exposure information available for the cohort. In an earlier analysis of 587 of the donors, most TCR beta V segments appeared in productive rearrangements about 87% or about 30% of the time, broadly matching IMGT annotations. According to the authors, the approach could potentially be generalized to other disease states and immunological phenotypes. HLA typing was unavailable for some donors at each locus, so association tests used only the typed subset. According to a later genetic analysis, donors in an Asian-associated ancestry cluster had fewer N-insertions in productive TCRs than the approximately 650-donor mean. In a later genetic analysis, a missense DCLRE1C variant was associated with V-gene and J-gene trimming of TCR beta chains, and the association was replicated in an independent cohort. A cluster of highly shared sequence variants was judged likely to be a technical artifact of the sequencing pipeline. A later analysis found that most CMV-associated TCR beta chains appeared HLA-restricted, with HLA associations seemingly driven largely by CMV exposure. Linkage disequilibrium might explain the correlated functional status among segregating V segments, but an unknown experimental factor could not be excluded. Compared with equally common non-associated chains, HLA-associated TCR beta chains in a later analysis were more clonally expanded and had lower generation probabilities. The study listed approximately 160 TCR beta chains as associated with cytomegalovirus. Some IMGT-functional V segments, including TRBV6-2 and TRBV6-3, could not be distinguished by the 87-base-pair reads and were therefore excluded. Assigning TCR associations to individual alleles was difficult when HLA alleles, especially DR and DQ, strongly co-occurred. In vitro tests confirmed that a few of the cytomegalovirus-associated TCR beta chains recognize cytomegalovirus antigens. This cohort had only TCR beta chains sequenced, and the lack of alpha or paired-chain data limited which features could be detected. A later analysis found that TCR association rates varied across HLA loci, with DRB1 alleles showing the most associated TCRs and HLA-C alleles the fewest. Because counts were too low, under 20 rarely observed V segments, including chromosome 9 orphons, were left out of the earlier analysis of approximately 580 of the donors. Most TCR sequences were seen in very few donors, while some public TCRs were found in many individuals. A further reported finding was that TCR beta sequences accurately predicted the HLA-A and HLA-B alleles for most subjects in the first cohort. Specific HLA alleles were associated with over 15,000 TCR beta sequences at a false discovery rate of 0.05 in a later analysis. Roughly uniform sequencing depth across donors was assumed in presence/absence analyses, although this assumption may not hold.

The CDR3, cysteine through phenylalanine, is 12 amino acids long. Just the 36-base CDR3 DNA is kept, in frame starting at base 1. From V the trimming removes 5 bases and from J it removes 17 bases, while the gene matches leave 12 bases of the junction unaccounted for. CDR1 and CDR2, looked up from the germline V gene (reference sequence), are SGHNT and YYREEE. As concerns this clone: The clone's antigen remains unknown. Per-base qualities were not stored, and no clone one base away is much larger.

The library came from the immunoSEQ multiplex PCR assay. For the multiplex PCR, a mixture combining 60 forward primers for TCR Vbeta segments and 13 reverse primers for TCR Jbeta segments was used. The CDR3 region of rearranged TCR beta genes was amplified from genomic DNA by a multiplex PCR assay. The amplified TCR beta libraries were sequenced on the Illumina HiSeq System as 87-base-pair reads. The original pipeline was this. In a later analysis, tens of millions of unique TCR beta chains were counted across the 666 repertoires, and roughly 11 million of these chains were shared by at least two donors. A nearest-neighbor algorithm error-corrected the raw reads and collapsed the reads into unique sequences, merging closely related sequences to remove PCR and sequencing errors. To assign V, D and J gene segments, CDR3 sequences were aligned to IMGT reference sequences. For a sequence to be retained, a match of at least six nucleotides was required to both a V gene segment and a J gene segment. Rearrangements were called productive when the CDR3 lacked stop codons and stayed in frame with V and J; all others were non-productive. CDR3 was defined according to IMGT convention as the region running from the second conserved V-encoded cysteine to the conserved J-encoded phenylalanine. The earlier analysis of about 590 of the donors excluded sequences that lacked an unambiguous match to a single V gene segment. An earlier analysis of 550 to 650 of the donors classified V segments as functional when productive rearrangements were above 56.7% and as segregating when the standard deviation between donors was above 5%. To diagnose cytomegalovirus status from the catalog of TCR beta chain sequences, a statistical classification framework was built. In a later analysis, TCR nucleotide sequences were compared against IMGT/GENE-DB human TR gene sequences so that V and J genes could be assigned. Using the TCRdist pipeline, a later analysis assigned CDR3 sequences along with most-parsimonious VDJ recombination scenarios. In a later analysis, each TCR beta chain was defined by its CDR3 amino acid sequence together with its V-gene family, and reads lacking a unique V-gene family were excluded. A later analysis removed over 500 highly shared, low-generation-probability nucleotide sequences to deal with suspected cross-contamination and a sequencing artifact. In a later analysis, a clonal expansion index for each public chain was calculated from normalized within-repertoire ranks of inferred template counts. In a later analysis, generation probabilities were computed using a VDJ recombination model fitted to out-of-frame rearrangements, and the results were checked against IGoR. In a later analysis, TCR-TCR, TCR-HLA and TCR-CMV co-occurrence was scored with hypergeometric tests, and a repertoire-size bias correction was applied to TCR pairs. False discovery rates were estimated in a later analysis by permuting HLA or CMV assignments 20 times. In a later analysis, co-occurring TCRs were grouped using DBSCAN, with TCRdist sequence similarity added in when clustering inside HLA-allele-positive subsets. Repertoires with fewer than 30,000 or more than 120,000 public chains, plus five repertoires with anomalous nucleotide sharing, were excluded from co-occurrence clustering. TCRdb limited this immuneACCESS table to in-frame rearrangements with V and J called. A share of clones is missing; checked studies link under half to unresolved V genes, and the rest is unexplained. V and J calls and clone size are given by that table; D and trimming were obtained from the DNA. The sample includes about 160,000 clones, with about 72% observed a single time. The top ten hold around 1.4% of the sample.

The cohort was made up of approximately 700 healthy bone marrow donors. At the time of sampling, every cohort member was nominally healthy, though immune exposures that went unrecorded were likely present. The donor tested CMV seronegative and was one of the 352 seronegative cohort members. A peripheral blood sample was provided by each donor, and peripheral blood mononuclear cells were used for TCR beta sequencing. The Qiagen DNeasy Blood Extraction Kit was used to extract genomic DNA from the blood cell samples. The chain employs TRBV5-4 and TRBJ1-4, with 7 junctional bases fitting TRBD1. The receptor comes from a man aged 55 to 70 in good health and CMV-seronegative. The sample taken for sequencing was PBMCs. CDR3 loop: CASSREQGPLFF. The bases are TGTGCCAGCAGTCGGGAACAGGGGCCCCTATTTTTT.